The clone carrying this T cell receptor beta chain showed up just a few times. Its antigen remains unidentified. The germline V gene has CDR1 SGDLS and CDR2 YYNGEE. Unmatched junction bases numbered 5, after V lost 3 bases and J lost 5 bases. There are 14 residues in the CDR3. These data come from a study of blood T cells in healthy people across ages. A second PCR, run for roughly 6 to 11 cycles, used a sample-barcoded 5' primer plus a J-beta primer mix. Every single cDNA molecule received a tag from a template-switch adaptor with 12 random nucleotides. TCRdb re-called the 5' RACE reads through MiXCR, storing one row per CDR3 protein. Of around 800,000 distinct CDR3 sequences in the sample, 62% are singletons; the top ten hold 28%. Notes on the study in general: Per million T cells, the diversity of TCR beta decreased roughly linearly as age advanced.

Sequenced input: blood. The source of this sequence is a man in his thirties or forties in good health. The V gene is TRBV9, the J gene TRBJ1-5, with 7 bases fitting TRBD1. For the CDR3, the DNA is TGTGCCAGCAGCGCCGGGACAGATGATCAGCCCCAGCATTTT. This gives the protein CASSAGTDDQPQHF.